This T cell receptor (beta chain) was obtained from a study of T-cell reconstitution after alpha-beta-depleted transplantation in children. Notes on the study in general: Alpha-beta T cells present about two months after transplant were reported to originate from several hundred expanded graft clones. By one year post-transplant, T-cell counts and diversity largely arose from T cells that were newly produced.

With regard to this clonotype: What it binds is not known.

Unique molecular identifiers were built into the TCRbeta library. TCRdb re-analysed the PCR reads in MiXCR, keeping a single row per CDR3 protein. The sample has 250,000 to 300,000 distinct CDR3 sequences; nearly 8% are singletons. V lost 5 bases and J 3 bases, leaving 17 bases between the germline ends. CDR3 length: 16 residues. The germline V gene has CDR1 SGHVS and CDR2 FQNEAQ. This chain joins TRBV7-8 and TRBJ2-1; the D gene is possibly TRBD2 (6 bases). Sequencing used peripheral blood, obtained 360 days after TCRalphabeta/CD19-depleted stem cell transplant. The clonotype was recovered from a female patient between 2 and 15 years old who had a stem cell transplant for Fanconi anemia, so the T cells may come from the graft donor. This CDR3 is CASSPLPGVHYNEQFF. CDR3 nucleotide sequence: TGTGCCAGCAGCCCACTGCCGGGGGTCCACTACAATGAGCAGTTCTTC.